The next 26 T cell receptor beta chains were all read from a single sample in a study of T cell responses to AZD1222 COVID-19 vaccine. The assay was immunoSEQ multiplex PCR, and TCRdb's table has in-frame clones only and misses some. The sample lists roughly 160,000 clones, approximately 90% occurring once. The material was peripheral blood, obtained on day 0 of MenACWY control vaccination. The origin of the receptors is an adult in good health.

V is TRBV19 and J is TRBJ2-3, with D maybe TRBD1 (5 bases). The ends were cut back, 6 bases at V and 2 bases at J, with 12 bases in the middle. CDR1 is LNHDA, CDR2 SQIVND, per germline (reference sequence). The CDR3 covers 14 residues. CDR3 sequence: CASSQDSSTDTQYF. The DNA of the CDR3 is TGTGCCAGTAGCCAAGACAGCTCCACAGATACGCAGTATTTT.

This clone was detected a few times. The chain carries TRBV2 and TRBJ2-1, with TRBD2 matching 9 bases. V lost 6 bases and J lost 2; bases outside the gene matches: 11. The CDR3 is made up of 17 amino acids. Germline V gives CDR1 SNHLY, CDR2 FYNNEI. The CDR3 sequence: CASSRTGTSSTYNEQFF. The CDR3 DNA reads as TGTGCCAGCAGCCGAACGGGGACTAGCTCTACCTACAATGAGCAGTTCTTC.

The gene calls are TRBV3-1 (or the pseudogene TRBV3-2) and TRBJ2-2; D unresolved. The CDR3 covers 14 residues. Trimming took 4 bases from V and 4 from J, leaving 10 bases between them. Germline V gene data show CDR1 as LGHDT and CDR2 as YNNKEL (reference sequence). The CDR3 protein is CASSPARTTGELFF. The CDR3 nucleotides are TGTGCCAGCAGCCCCGCCCGGACCACCGGGGAGCTGTTTTTT.

The chain recombines TRBV7-3 with TRBJ2-5, with D possibly TRBD1 on 6 matching bases. The V end was cut by 2 bases, the J end by 1 base, with 11 bases between. The CDR3 covers 15 residues. CDR1 is SGHTA and CDR2 is FQGTGA in the germline V gene. The CDR3 sequence is CASSLGGQSQETQYF. CDR3 DNA sequence: TGTGCCAGCAGCTTAGGCGGACAGTCCCAAGAGACCCAGTACTTC.

This chain uses TRBV29-1 with TRBJ1-4; 8 bases map to TRBD1. Trimming removed 7 bases from V and 7 bases from J; junction bases left unmatched: 8. This CDR3 is 13 amino acids long. Germline CDR1 SQVTM, CDR2 ANQGSEA. The CDR3 nucleotides are TGCAGCGCTCGGACAGGGCGGAGTGAAAAACTGTTTTTT. Translation: CSARTGRSEKLFF.

J is TRBJ2-1 and V is TRBV10-3; 11 bases align to TRBD2. The CDR3 length is 16 residues. V lost 2 bases and J lost 5; bases outside the gene matches: 5. Germline lookup yields CDR1 ENHRY and CDR2 SYGVKD. CDR3 protein: CAISEPPGLADNEQFF. Here the CDR3 DNA reads TGTGCCATCAGTGAGCCCCCGGGACTAGCGGACAATGAGCAGTTCTTC.

This rearrangement joins TRBV7-2 to TRBJ1-1; no firm D call. Trimming left V 4 bases short and J 3 bases short, with 12 bases between. The CDR3 has 14 amino acids. The germline gives CDR1 SGHTA, CDR2 FQGNSA. CDR3 residues: CASSSDWRYTEAFF. In DNA, the CDR3 is TGTGCCAGCAGCTCTGACTGGCGGTACACTGAAGCTTTCTTT.

The chain employs TRBV10-1 and TRBJ1-5; D ambiguous. Germline CDR1 and CDR2: WNHNN and SYGVQD (reference sequence). The CDR3 has 12 residues. The V and J ends lost 4 bases and 7 bases respectively, with 8 bases between them. The CDR3 coding sequence is TGCGCCAGCAGTGCCCTACGGCAGCCCCAGCATTTT. Protein sequence: CASSALRQPQHF.

V gene TRBV14 combines with J gene TRBJ2-7; D is perhaps TRBD1 (5 bases). V shed 5 bases and J shed 7 bases, with 9 bases lying between them. CDR1 and CDR2 from the germline V gene are SGHDN and FVKESK. The CDR3 runs to 11 residues. The DNA of the CDR3 is TGTGCCAGCAGCTTGCAGGGAGAGCAGTACTTC. Its translation is CASSLQGEQYF.

The V and J genes are TRBV30 and TRBJ1-1, with D perhaps TRBD1 (5 bases). In germline, CDR1 is GTSNPN, CDR2 SVGIG (reference sequence). There are 13 residues in the CDR3. Trimming took off 3 bases at V and 4 bases at J, with 12 bases between the two ends. The CDR3 coding sequence is TGTGCCTGGAGGGGACCCTGGGGCACTGAAGCTTTCTTT. Encoded protein: CAWRGPWGTEAFF.

The CDR3 nucleotides read TGTGCCAGCAGCGTAGAGGCGGGGAGCTCCTACGAGCAGTACTTC. Its protein is CASSVEAGSSYEQYF. This chain links TRBV9 with TRBJ2-7, with D perhaps matching TRBD2 (6 bases). V was pared by 0 bases and J by 0 bases, with 10 bases between. The CDR3 has 15 amino acids. Per the germline V gene, CDR1 is SGDLS and CDR2 is YYNGEE.

V usage is TRBV28 and J usage is TRBJ1-2; no clear D gene. V lost 5 bases, J lost 8 bases, and 9 bases lay in between. CDR1 is MDHEN, CDR2 SYDVKM, per germline. The CDR3 consists of 11 residues. The CDR3 reads CASSDNLGYTF. The CDR3 DNA reads as TGTGCCAGCAGTGACAATCTGGGCTACACCTTC.

The rearrangement uses TRBV4-2 and TRBJ2-1, with D hard to call. CDR3 length: 12 amino acids. The V end was cut by 2 bases, the J end by 9 bases, with 8 bases between. The germline V gene has CDR1 LGHNA and CDR2 YNFKEQ. This chain's CDR3 is CASSQLGIEQFF. The DNA of the CDR3 is TGTGCCAGCAGCCAACTGGGGATTGAGCAGTTCTTC.

The rearrangement links TRBV3-1 (or the pseudogene TRBV3-2) to TRBJ2-3, with 10 bases matching TRBD2. Germline V gene data show CDR1 as LGHDT and CDR2 as YNNKEL (reference sequence). Losses at the gene ends were 1 base for V and 7 bases for J; bases not matched to a gene: 2. This CDR3 contains 14 residues. Here the CDR3 reads CASSQGLAGHTQYF. The CDR3 bases are TGTGCCAGCAGCCAAGGACTAGCGGGCCATACGCAGTATTTT.

CDR3 amino acids: CASSLVAGEVGEQYF. DNA of the CDR3: TGCGCCAGCAGCTTAGTCGCAGGGGAAGTCGGGGAGCAGTACTTC. The chain is built from TRBV5-1 and TRBJ2-7, with TRBD1 as a possible D gene (6 bases). CDR1 is SGHRS and CDR2 is YFSETQ in the germline V gene. Trimming stripped 2 bases from V and 7 bases from J, with 19 bases between. The CDR3 consists of 15 residues.

The genes are TRBV7-9 and TRBJ2-1; TRBD1 matches at 11 bases. Germline V CDR1 and CDR2: SEHNR, FQNEAQ (reference sequence). The CDR3 extends over 15 amino acids. The junction had 9 bases not matched to a gene; V was cut back by 5 bases and J by 9 bases. CDR3 sequence (DNA): TGTGCCAGCAGCCCTCCCGGGACAGGGGGGGGTGAGCAGTTCTTC. Translation: CASSPPGTGGGEQFF.

This clone was seen a single time. This chain uses TRBV4-2 with TRBJ2-1; no firm D call. V was pared by 2 bases and J by 7 bases, with 12 bases between. Per germline, CDR1 LGHNA and CDR2 YNFKEQ. The CDR3 sequence is 14 residues long. The CDR3 spells CASSQYLGRNEQFF. In DNA form, the CDR3 reads TGTGCCAGCAGCCAATATCTAGGCCGGAATGAGCAGTTCTTC.

V is TRBV9 and J is TRBJ2-1; 7 bases are shared with TRBD2. Germline trimming cut 0 bases from V and 5 bases from J; bases unmatched to any gene: 8. The CDR3 consists of 16 residues. Germline V gene sequence: CDR1 SGDLS, CDR2 YYNGEE. CDR3 protein: CASSVVGGSFHNEQFF. The DNA for the CDR3 is TGTGCCAGCAGCGTAGTCGGGGGGAGCTTCCACAATGAGCAGTTCTTC.

This clone was detected a few times. The chain combines TRBV4-3 with TRBJ2-7, with no clear D. Trimming took 0 bases from V and 0 from J, leaving 9 bases between them. This CDR3 region has 15 residues. The germline gives CDR1 LGHNA, CDR2 YSLEER. The CDR3 nucleotides read TGCGCCAGCAGCCAAGATTGGCCGGTCTCCTACGAGCAGTACTTC. Protein sequence: CASSQDWPVSYEQYF.

The chain uses TRBV7-8 and TRBJ2-2; TRBD1 is a possible D gene (5 bases). CDR3 size: 15 residues. Trimming cost V 1 base and J 4 bases, with 10 bases left between them. CDR1 SGHVS and CDR2 FQNEAQ come from the germline V gene. The CDR3, as DNA: TGTGCCAGCAGCTTAGTTCAGGGCGGCACCGGGGAGCTGTTTTTT. Its translation: CASSLVQGGTGELFF. Using reference TRBV7-8 and TRBJ2-2 for the parts outside the CDR3, the full variable domain is GAGVSQSPRYKVAKRGQDVALRCDPISGHVSLFWYQQALGQGPEFLTYFQNEAQLDKSGLPSDRFFAERPEGSVSTLKIQRTQQEDSAVYLCASSLVQGGTGELFFGEGSRLTVL.

V and J are TRBV5-3 and TRBJ1-6; D is unresolved. TRBV5-3 is identified as an open reading frame with a role that is uncertain. V was shortened by 7 bases and J by 10 bases, with 21 bases between the two germline ends. The CDR3 has 15 residues. As DNA, the CDR3 is TGTGCCAGATCTCCCCAATGCGTGGTTAACTCACCCCTCCACTTT. It codes for CARSPQCVVNSPLHF.

The J gene is TRBJ2-7, the V gene TRBV19; 7 bases match TRBD1. The V gene's germline CDR1 is LNHDA and CDR2 SQIVND (reference sequence). V lost 6 bases, J lost 0 bases, and 5 bases stayed unmatched. The CDR3 extends over 14 amino acids. The CDR3 loop is CASRFTGDSYEQYF. The DNA of the CDR3 is TGTGCCAGTAGGTTCACAGGGGACTCCTACGAGCAGTACTTC. The whole variable domain, remainder taken from reference TRBV19 and TRBJ2-7, is DGGITQSPKYLFRKEGQNVTLSCEQNLNHDAMYWYRQDPGQGLRLIYYSQIVNDFQKGDIAEGYSVSREKKESFPLTVTSAQKNPTAFYLCASRFTGDSYEQYFGPGTRLTVT.

The chain combines TRBV7-2 with TRBJ2-7; 15 bases are shared with TRBD2. In germline, CDR1 is SGHTA, CDR2 FQGNSA. The CDR3 length is 15 residues. The J segment lost 3 bases and the V segment lost 5 bases, leaving 2 bases of the junction unmatched. This CDR3 is CASSAGLAGGYEQYF. The CDR3 DNA reads TGTGCCAGCAGCGCGGGACTAGCGGGGGGCTACGAGCAGTACTTC.

V usage is TRBV19 and J usage is TRBJ1-1; the D is unclear. The CDR3 runs 11 residues. V lost 5 bases and J lost 8, with 9 bases in between. The germline V gene encodes CDR1 LNHDA and CDR2 SQIVND (reference sequence). CDR3: CASSYRGEAFF. The CDR3 coding sequence is TGTGCCAGTAGTTATAGAGGGGAAGCTTTCTTT.

The V and J genes are TRBV30 and TRBJ1-5, with TRBD1 identical over 11 bases. V lost 2 bases, J lost 4 bases, and 4 bases stayed unmatched. This CDR3 has 15 residues. Germline V gives CDR1 GTSNPN, CDR2 SVGIG (reference sequence). The CDR3 DNA sequence: TGTGCCTGGAGTCGAGGGACAGGGGGAAATCAGCCCCAGCATTTT. It yields the protein CAWSRGTGGNQPQHF.

The CDR3 region is CASSILGSGKNTEAFF. CDR3 nucleotides: TGTGCCAGTAGTATATTAGGGTCAGGGAAGAACACTGAAGCTTTCTTT. V and J are TRBV19 and TRBJ1-1, with a weak D call TRBD1 (5 bases). Trimming removed 2 bases at V and 1 base at J, with 14 bases between. Germline values: CDR1 LNHDA, CDR2 SQIVND (reference sequence). The CDR3 is 16 amino acids.